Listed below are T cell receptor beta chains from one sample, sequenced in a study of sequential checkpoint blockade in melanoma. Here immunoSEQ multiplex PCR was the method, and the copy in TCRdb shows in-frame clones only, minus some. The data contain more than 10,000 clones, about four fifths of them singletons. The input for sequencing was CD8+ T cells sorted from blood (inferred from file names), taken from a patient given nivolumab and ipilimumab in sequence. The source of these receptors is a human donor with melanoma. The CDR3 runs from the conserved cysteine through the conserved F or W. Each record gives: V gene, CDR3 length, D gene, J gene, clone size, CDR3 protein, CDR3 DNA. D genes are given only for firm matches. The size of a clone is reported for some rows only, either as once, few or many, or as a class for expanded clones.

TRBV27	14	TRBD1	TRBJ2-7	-	CASRGTGGSYEQYF	TGTGCCAGCCGGGGGACAGGGGGCTCCTACGAGCAGTACTTC
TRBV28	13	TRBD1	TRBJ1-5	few	CASSPTGYQPQHF	TGTGCCAGCAGTCCGACAGGGTATCAGCCCCAGCATTTT
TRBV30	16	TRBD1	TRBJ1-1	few	CAWSVRWQGRGPEAFF	TGTGCCTGGAGTGTTAGATGGCAGGGCAGGGGGCCTGAAGCTTTCTTT
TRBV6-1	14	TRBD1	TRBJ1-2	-	CASGGTGPVYGYTF	TGTGCCAGCGGGGGGACAGGGCCTGTCTATGGCTACACCTTC
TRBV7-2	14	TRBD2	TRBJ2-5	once	CASSLVGLEETQYF	TGTGCCAGCAGCTTAGTGGGACTAGAAGAGACCCAGTACTTC
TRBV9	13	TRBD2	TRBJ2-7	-	CASSPGGAGEQYF	TGTGCCAGCAGCCCGGGGGGGGCCGGCGAGCAGTACTTC
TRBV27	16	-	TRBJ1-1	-	CASSLFPAGENTEAFF	TGTGCCAGCAGTTTATTCCCGGCGGGAGAGAACACTGAAGCTTTCTTT
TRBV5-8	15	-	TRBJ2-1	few	CASSLYLSSYNEQFF	TGTGCCAGCAGCTTGTACTTGAGCTCCTACAATGAGCAGTTCTTC
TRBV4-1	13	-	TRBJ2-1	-	CASSQGRVDEQFF	TGCGCCAGCAGCCAAGGCAGGGTGGATGAGCAGTTCTTC
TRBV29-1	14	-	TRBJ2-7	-	CSVVGGRGSYEQYF	TGCAGCGTTGTTGGGGGCAGGGGTTCCTACGAGCAGTACTTC
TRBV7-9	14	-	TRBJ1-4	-	CASSLAGLDEKLFF	TGTGCCAGCAGTCTCGCGGGGTTGGATGAAAAACTGTTTTTT
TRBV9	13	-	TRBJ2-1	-	CASSLDGSGEQFF	TGTGCCAGCAGCCTTGATGGGTCGGGTGAGCAGTTCTTC
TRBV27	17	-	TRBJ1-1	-	CASSWTGPSQGSTEAFF	TGTGCCAGCAGTTGGACGGGACCCTCCCAGGGGAGCACTGAAGCTTTCTTT
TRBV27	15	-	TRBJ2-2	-	CASSWGGTGTGELFF	TGTGCCAGCAGTTGGGGCGGGACGGGGACCGGGGAGCTGTTTTTT
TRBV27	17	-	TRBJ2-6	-	CASSKLEPYSGANVLTF	TGTGCCAGCAGTAAGTTAGAGCCGTACTCTGGGGCCAACGTCCTGACTTTC
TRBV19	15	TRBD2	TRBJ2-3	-	CASSLGGRAEATQYF	TGTGCCAGTAGCCTCGGCGGGAGGGCCGAGGCTACGCAGTATTTT
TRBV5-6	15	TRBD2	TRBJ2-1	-	CASSSGLAGPNEQFF	TGTGCCAGCAGTTCGGGACTAGCGGGCCCCAATGAGCAGTTCTTC
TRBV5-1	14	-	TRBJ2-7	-	CASSFGGGGYEQYF	TGCGCCAGCAGCTTTGGGGGGGGCGGATACGAGCAGTACTTC
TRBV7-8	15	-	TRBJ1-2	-	CASSDRAGKDYGYTF	TGTGCCAGCAGCGATAGGGCAGGGAAGGACTATGGCTACACCTTC
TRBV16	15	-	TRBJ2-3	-	CASSPPRGFTDTQYF	TGTGCCAGCAGCCCCCCAAGAGGTTTCACAGATACGCAGTATTTT
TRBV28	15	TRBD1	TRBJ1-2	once	CASSPGQITFYGYTF	TGTGCCAGCAGCCCGGGACAGATTACCTTTTATGGCTACACCTTC
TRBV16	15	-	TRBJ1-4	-	CASSQQGSGYEKLFF	TGTGCCAGCAGCCAACAGGGGTCTGGTTATGAAAAACTGTTTTTT
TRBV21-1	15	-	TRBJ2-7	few	CAPGLGRTSSYEQYF	TGTGCCCCAGGCCTAGGACGGACTTCCTCCTACGAGCAGTACTTC
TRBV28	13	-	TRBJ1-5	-	CASSSPLGEPQHF	TGTGCCAGCAGTTCGCCCCTCGGGGAGCCCCAGCATTTT
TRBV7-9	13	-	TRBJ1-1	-	CASSLGGFTEAFF	TGTGCCAGCAGTCTGGGGGGGTTCACTGAAGCTTTCTTT